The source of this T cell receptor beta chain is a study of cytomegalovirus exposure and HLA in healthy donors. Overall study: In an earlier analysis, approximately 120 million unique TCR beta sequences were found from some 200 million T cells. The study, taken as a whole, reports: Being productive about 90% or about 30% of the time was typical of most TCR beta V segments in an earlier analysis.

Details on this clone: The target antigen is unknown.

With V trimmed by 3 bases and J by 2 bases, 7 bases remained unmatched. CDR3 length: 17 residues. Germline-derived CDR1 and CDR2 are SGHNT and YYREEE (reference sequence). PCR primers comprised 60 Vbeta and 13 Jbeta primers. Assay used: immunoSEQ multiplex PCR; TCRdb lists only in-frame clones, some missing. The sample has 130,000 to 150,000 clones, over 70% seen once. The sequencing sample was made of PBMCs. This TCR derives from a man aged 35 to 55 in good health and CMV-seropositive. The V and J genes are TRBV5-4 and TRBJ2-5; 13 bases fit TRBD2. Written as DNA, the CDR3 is TGTGCCAGCAGCTCGGGATTACTAGCGGGGGGGCAAGAGACCCAGTACTTC. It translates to CASSSGLLAGGQETQYF.